Reported below is one T cell receptor beta chain. There are a few counts of this clonotype. This clone's antigen is unknown. The input lacks base qualities; no much larger clone sits a single base away. The sample originates from a study of T cell repertoires in cytomegalovirus infection (dated by TCRdb to the late 2010s). About the full investigation: Recently identified HLA-C-restricted CMV epitopes, whose presentation resists viral immunomodulation, were targeted by peptide stimulations together with well-studied HLA-B-restricted epitopes. The HLA type of each donor mattered for the analysis, because public TCR beta signatures pointed to carriage of CMV infection along with the matching HLA type.

Sequenced on an Illumina HiSeq 1500. The raw public data were reprocessed by TCRdb itself: fastp quality trimming at Q25, MiXCR clonotype calling, in-frame beta chains only. Under each unique CDR3 protein, matching rows form one entry showing the most common genes and DNA. In this sample the table shows hundreds of thousands of distinct CDR3 sequences, around a third of which occur a single time. The ten biggest clones cover roughly 15% of the sample. Study-wide conclusions, independent of this receptor: The ex vivo response was dominated by HLA-C-restricted CMV-specific TCR beta clonotypes, which also provided the single most frequent clonotype in two of eight donors. Cumulative frequency of public TCR beta family members discriminated carriers of CMV infection plus the relevant HLA type in this cohort and an independent roughly 320-donor cohort.

The CDR3 spans 13 residues, from the cysteine through the phenylalanine. Just the 39-base CDR3 DNA is kept, in frame starting at base 1. Relative to germline, V is 3 bases shorter and J is 8 bases shorter, with 10 bases between their ends. CDR1 and CDR2, looked up from the germline V gene, are SGHVS and FNYEAQ. Taken with the paper, the label for treatment or condition translates to: in vitro stimulation with specific CMV peptide epitopes to enrich CMV-specific T cells. The specimen was cultured PBMCs, collected from culture after CMV antigen stimulation. The rearranged segments are TRBV7-6 and TRBJ1-4; tentative D gene TRBD1, with 5 bases matching. The receptor was isolated from a human donor in good health (CMV status not recorded). Some clones in this sample may be carry-over from other donors' samples. CDR3 loop: CASSFQGNEKLFF. Read as DNA, the sequence is TGTGCCAGCAGCTTCCAGGGAAACGAAAAACTGTTTTTT. With the portions outside the CDR3 filled from the reference TRBV7-6 and TRBJ1-4 genes, the complete variable region becomes GAGVSQSPRYKVTKRGQDVALRCDPISGHVSLYWYRQALGQGPEFLTYFNYEAQQDKSGLPNDRFSAERPEGSISTLTIQRTEQRDSAMYRCASSFQGNEKLFFGSGTQLSVL.